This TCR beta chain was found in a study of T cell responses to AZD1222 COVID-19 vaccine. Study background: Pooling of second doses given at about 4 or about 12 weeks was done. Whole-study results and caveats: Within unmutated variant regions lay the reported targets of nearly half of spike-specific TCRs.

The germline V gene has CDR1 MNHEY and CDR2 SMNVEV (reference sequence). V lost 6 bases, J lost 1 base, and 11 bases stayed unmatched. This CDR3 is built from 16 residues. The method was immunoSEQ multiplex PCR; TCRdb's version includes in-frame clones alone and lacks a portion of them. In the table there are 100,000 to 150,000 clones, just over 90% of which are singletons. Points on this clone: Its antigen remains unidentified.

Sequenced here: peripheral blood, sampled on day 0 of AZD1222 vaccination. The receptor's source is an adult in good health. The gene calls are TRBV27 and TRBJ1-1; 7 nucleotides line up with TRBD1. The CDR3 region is CASRFQGGGTNTEAFF. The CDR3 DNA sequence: TGTGCCAGCAGGTTCCAGGGGGGGGGTACGAACACTGAAGCTTTCTTT.